The entry that follows covers one T cell receptor (beta chain) sequence. V was pared by 7 bases and J by 4 bases, with 9 bases between. The CDR3 is made up of 12 amino acids. RNA was extracted with the RNeasy kit, and a quantity of about 0.45 to 1 ug was reverse transcribed using random hexamers. TCRdb processed the immunoSEQ multiplex PCR reads anew with MiXCR; each CDR3 protein has one entry. Among around 95,000 distinct CDR3 sequences listed, about 96% were seen once. This specimen comes from a study of CD8 T cells in Susac syndrome. The wider study: Within the group of sequenced Susac syndrome patients, 5 or 6 had active disease and roughly eight were in remission.

Sequencing targeted TCR beta in blood CD8+ and CD4+ T cells. The chain is built from TRBV12-3 or TRBV12-4 and TRBJ2-3; D is unresolved. The sample was CD8+ T cells from PBMCs. This sequence was found in a human donor with Susac syndrome. CDR3: CASKGFADTQYF. In DNA, the CDR3 is TGTGCCAGCAAGGGCTTCGCAGATACGCAGTATTTT.